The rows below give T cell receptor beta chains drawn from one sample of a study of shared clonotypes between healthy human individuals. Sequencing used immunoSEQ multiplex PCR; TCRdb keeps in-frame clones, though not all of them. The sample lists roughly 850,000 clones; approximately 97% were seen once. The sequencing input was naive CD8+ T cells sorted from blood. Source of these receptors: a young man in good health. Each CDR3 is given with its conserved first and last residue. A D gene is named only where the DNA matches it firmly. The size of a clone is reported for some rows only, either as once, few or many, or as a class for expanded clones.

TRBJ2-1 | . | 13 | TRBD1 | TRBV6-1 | TGTGCCATTAAGGGGGCAGGGTTCAATGAGCAGTTCTTC | CAIKGAGFNEQFF
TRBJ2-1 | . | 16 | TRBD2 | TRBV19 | TGTGCCAGTAGTTCCTGGACTAGCGGGTCCCCCTATGAGCAGTTCTTC | CASSSWTSGSPYEQFF
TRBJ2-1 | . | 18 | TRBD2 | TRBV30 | TGTGCCTGGAGTGCACTAGCGGGAGTCTGGAGCTCCTACAATGAGCAGTTCTTC | CAWSALAGVWSSYNEQFF
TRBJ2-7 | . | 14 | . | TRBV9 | TGTGCCAGCAGCGCGGGACTTGACGGCTACGAGCAGTACTTC | CASSAGLDGYEQYF
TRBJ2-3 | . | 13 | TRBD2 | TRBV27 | TGTGCCAGCAGTTTTACGGGACTAGCTACGCAGTATTTT | CASSFTGLATQYF
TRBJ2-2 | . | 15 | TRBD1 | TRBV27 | TGTGCCAGCAGTACCAGGGGGCCGGACACCGGGGAGCTGTTTTTT | CASSTRGPDTGELFF
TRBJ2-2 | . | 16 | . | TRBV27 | TGTGCCAGCAGCGGAGTGGGTCGGAGTATAACCGGGGAGCTGTTTTTT | CASSGVGRSITGELFF
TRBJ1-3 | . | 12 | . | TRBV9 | TGTGCCAGCAGGGACTCTGGAAACACCATATATTTT | CASRDSGNTIYF
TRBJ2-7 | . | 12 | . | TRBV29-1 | TGCAGCGCCAGGGACGGGTCCTACGAGCAGTACTTC | CSARDGSYEQYF
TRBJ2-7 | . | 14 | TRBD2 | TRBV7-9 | TGTGCCAGCACCCACTCTGGGAGGGACTACGAGCAGTACTTC | CASTHSGRDYEQYF
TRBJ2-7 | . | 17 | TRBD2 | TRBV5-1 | TGCGCCAGCAGCTTGGGGAATAGCGGGAGGGCCGCCTACGAGCAGTACTTC | CASSLGNSGRAAYEQYF
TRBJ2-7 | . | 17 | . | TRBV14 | TGTGCCAGCAGCCGAACAGGAACAGGGATAGATCGGTACGAGCAGTACTTC | CASSRTGTGIDRYEQYF
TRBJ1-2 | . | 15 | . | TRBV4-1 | TGCGCCAGCAGCCAAGTGTACTCGGCTAACTATGGCTACACCTTC | CASSQVYSANYGYTF
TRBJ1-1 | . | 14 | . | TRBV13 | TGTGCCAGCAGCCGAGGGACACCGAACACTGAAGCTTTCTTT | CASSRGTPNTEAFF
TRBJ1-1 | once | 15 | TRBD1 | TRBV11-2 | TGTGCCAGCAGCACCGCGAGGACAGGGGGGACTGAAGCTTTCTTT | CASSTARTGGTEAFF
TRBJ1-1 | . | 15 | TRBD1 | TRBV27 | TGTGCCAGCAGTTTAGTCAGGGGGCTAACGACTGAAGCTTTCTTT | CASSLVRGLTTEAFF
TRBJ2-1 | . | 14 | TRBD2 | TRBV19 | TGTGCCAGTAGTATCTCTAGCGGGAGTGGTGAGCAGTTCTTC | CASSISSGSGEQFF
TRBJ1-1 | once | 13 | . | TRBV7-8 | TGTGCCAGCAGCCCCCGAGGAGGGACTGAAGCTTTCTTT | CASSPRGGTEAFF
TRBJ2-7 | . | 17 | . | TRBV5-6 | TGTGCCAGCAGCTCTGGTGGGGGGACATCCCTCCCCTACGAGCAGTACTTC | CASSSGGGTSLPYEQYF
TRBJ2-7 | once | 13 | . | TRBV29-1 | TGCAGCGTTCGACTCCCGAATGATAACGAGCAGTACTTC | CSVRLPNDNEQYF
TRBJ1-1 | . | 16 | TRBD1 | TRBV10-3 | TGTGCCATCAGAGGACAGGCGGGGACCACGAACACTGAAGCTTTCTTT | CAIRGQAGTTNTEAFF
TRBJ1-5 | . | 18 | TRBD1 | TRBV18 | TGTGCCAGCTCACCAGCCTCCAGGGGGGCTTATAGCAATCAGCCCCAGCATTTT | CASSPASRGAYSNQPQHF
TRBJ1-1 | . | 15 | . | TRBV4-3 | TGCGCCAGCAGCCAACATGTAACAGTGAACACTGAAGCTTTCTTT | CASSQHVTVNTEAFF
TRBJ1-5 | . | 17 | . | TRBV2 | TGTGCCAGCGGACGAAACAGGGCTCAAGGACGCAATCAGCCCCAGCATTTT | CASGRNRAQGRNQPQHF
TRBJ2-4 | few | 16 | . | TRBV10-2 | TGCGCCAGCAGTGAGGAACACATACTAGCCAAAAACATTCAGTACTTC | CASSEEHILAKNIQYF
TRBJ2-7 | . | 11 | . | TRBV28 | TGTGCCAGCTCATGGGGGAGCGAGCAGTACTTC | CASSWGSEQYF
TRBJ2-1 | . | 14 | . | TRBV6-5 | TGTGCCAGCAGTTACTCTGGCGGGACCCTCCCCCAGTTCTTC | CASSYSGGTLPQFF
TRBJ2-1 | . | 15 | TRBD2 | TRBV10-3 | TGTGCCATCAGTGTTGGGACTAGAGTCTTTAATGAGCAGTTCTTC | CAISVGTRVFNEQFF
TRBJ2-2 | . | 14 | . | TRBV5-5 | TGTGCCACCGCAGGGACTCCTCTCTCCGGGGAGCTGTTTTTT | CATAGTPLSGELFF